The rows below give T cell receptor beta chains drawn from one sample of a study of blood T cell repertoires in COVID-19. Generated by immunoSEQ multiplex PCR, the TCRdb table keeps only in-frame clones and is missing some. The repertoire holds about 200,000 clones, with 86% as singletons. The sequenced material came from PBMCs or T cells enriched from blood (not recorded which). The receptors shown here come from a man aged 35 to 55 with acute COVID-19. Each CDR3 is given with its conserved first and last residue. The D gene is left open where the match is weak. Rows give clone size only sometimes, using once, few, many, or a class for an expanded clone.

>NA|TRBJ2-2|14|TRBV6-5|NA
TGTGCCAGAAGGGACAATGCGAACACCGGGGAGCTGTTTTTT
CARRDNANTGELFF
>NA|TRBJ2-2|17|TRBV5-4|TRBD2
TGTGCCAGCAGCCCGGCGACTAGCGGGAGAACCGCCGGGGAGCTGTTTTTT
CASSPATSGRTAGELFF
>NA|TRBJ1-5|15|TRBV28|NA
TGTGCCAGCGAGGCACCGGAGGAGGTCAATCAGCCCCAGCATTTT
CASEAPEEVNQPQHF
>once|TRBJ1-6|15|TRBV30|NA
TGTGCCTGGATACACAGAAGCTCCTATAATTCACCCCTCCACTTT
CAWIHRSSYNSPLHF
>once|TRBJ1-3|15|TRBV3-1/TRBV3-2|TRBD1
TGTGCCAGCAGCCCCGACAGGGAATCTGGAAACACCATATATTTT
CASSPDRESGNTIYF
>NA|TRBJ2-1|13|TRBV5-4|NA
TGTGCCAGCAGGGTTATCGGGGACAATGAGCAGTTCTTC
CASRVIGDNEQFF
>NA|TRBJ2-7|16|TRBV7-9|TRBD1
TGTGCCAGCAGCTTAGACTTGTGGGACAGAAACTACGAGCAGTACTTC
CASSLDLWDRNYEQYF
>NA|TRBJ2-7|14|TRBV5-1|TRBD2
TGCGCCAGCAGCTTGACTAGCGGCAATTACGAGCAGTACTTC
CASSLTSGNYEQYF
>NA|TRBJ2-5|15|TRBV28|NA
TGTGCCAGCAGTTCCAGACAGGTTTACCAAGAGACCCAGTACTTC
CASSSRQVYQETQYF
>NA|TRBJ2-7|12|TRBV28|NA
TGTGCCAGCGGGGAGAGCTCCTACGAGCAGTACTTC
CASGESSYEQYF
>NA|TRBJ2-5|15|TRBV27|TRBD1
TGTGCCAGTAGACCGGGGACAGGGCGACAAGAGACCCAGTACTTC
CASRPGTGRQETQYF
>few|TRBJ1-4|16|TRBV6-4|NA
TGTGCCAGCAGTGTCGGTCCGGGGAGCTCTAATGAAAAACTGTTTTTT
CASSVGPGSSNEKLFF
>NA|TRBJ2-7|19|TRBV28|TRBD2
TGTGCCAGCAGTCGCCCGGGACTAGCGGGATTCCGGGCCCGACTCGAGCAGTACTTC
CASSRPGLAGFRARLEQYF
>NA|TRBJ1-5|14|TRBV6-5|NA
TGTGCCAGCCGGGACACCTTACTCAATCAGCCCCAGCATTTT
CASRDTLLNQPQHF
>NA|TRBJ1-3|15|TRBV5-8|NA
TGTGCCAGCAGCGGGGGACACCCCGTGGGAAACACCATATATTTT
CASSGGHPVGNTIYF
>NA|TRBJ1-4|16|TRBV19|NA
TGTGCCAGTAGTATGTTGGGGCCTGCAACTAATGAAAAACTGTTTTTT
CASSMLGPATNEKLFF
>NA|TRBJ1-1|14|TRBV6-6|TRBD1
TGTGCCAGCAGTTACGGACAGGTGAACACTGAAGCTTTCTTT
CASSYGQVNTEAFF
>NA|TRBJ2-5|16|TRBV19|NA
TGTGCCAGTAGTATGATGGTCGCAGGTGTCCAAGAGACCCAGTACTTC
CASSMMVAGVQETQYF
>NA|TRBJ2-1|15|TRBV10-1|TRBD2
TGCGCCAGCAGTGATGAGACTAGCGACTACAATGAGCAGTTCTTC
CASSDETSDYNEQFF